The clone carrying this TCR beta chain was recorded once. This sample is drawn from a study of blood T cell repertoires in COVID-19. V was pared by 4 bases and J by 5 bases, with 5 bases of the junction left unmatched. Germline-derived CDR1 and CDR2 are LGHDT and YNNKEL (reference sequence). The CDR3 has 15 amino acids. Profiling relied on immunoSEQ multiplex PCR, and the TCRdb table lists in-frame clones only, not all of them. The sample includes approximately 270,000 clones, roughly 88% of them seen just once. Participants spanned ages about 18 to 90 years and resided in 20 to 30 US areas. This receptor was taken from a woman aged 45-65 years who had recovered from COVID-19. The gene calls are TRBV3-1 (or the pseudogene TRBV3-2) and TRBJ2-2; TRBD2 agrees at 9 bases. The sequencing input was PBMCs or T cells enriched from blood (not recorded which). This chain's CDR3 is CASSPSGRLTGELFF. In DNA, the CDR3 is TGTGCCAGCAGCCCCAGCGGGAGGCTGACCGGGGAGCTGTTTTTT.